These 13 T cell receptor beta chains share one sample of origin, sequenced in a study of OX40 agonist ivuxolimab in advanced cancers. Data came from immunoSEQ multiplex PCR; TCRdb stores just in-frame clones and leaves some out. Found here are 75,000 to 80,000 clones, around four fifths of them singletons; the top ten hold about 0.73%. The starting material was CD4+ or CD8+ T cells sorted from blood, obtained in a trial of the OX40 agonist ivuxolimab. The receptors shown here come from an adult with an advanced solid tumor such as melanoma, head and neck, liver or kidney cancer.

The chain is built from TRBV11-2 and TRBJ2-2, with TRBD1 identical over 8 bases. The CDR3 consists of 14 residues. The ends lost 4 bases at V and 4 bases at J; junction bases unmatched: 2. The V gene's germline CDR1 is SGHAT and CDR2 FQNNGV. Here the CDR3 reads CASSSQGVTGELFF. The CDR3 DNA follows: TGTGCCAGCAGCTCACAGGGGGTCACCGGGGAGCTGTTTTTT.

The rearrangement links TRBV29-1 to TRBJ1-1, with D perhaps matching TRBD1 (5 bases). Deletions cut 5 bases from V and 7 bases from J, with 20 bases between. Germline assignment: CDR1 SQVTM and CDR2 ANQGSEA. The CDR3 runs 14 residues. The CDR3 bases are TGCAGCGTTCGTCGAGCGGGGCTGGGCTATGAAGCTTTCTTT. This gives the protein CSVRRAGLGYEAFF.

This chain uses TRBV7-9 with TRBJ1-1; D is unresolved. This CDR3 spans 13 amino acids. The V end lost 7 bases, the J end lost 2 bases, and 11 bases lay between the germline ends. The germline V gene encodes CDR1 SEHNR and CDR2 FQNEAQ (reference sequence). CDR3 region: CASTPASNTEAFF. In nucleotides, the CDR3 is TGTGCCAGCACCCCAGCGTCCAACACTGAAGCTTTCTTT.

V is TRBV6-5 and J is TRBJ1-5, with 9 bases that match TRBD1. The CDR3 consists of 14 residues. Trimming removed 6 bases from V and 0 bases from J; junction bases left unmatched: 0. Germline assignment: CDR1 MNHEY and CDR2 SVGAGI. CDR3 DNA: TGTGCCAGCAGGGACAGGGGTAGCAATCAGCCCCAGCATTTT. Translated: CASRDRGSNQPQHF.

There are a few counts of this clone. The J gene is TRBJ1-1, the V gene TRBV10-2; D is undetermined. Germline CDR1 reads WSHSY; CDR2 reads SAAADI. This CDR3 contains 14 residues. The ends were cut back, 4 bases at V and 0 bases at J, with 9 bases in the middle. The CDR3 sequence is CASSVTQMNTEAFF. The CDR3 DNA is TGCGCCAGCAGTGTCACGCAGATGAACACTGAAGCTTTCTTT.

The chain recombines TRBV4-1 with TRBJ1-6; TRBD1 matches at 8 bases. Germline CDR1 and CDR2: MGHRA and YSYEKL. The CDR3 totals 16 residues. With 0 bases clipped from V and 9 bases from J, the junction kept 7 bases outside the gene matches. The CDR3 DNA follows: TGCGCCAGCAGCCAAGAGGCCAGGGGGCTGGGTTCACCCCTCCACTTT. This encodes CASSQEARGLGSPLHF.

The rearrangement joins TRBV30 to TRBJ2-1; TRBD2 aligns across 9 bases. This CDR3 has 14 amino acids. CDR1 is GTSNPN and CDR2 is SVGIG in the germline V gene (reference sequence). Trimming removed 4 bases from V and 7 bases from J; junction bases left unmatched: 8. The CDR3 region has the DNA TGTGCCTGGACCGCAGCGGGAGGAAGAAATGAGCAGTTCTTC. Translation: CAWTAAGGRNEQFF. Drawing the rest from reference TRBV30 and TRBJ2-1, the complete variable domain is SQTIHQWPATLVQPVGSPLSLECTVEGTSNPNLYWYRQAAGRGLQLLFYSVGIGQISSEVPQNLSASRPQDRQFILSSKKLLLSDSGFYLCAWTAAGGRNEQFFGPGTRLTVL.

Notes on this clone: The sample has other DNA sequences that encode this CDR3 too. The chain combines TRBV18 with TRBJ2-5; D gene ambiguous. V shed 3 bases and J shed 2 bases, with 10 bases lying between them. Germline-derived CDR1 and CDR2 are KGHSH and LQKENI. This CDR3 region has 14 residues. The CDR3, as DNA: TGTGCCAGCTCACCGCGCCAAGGGCAAGAGACCCAGTACTTC. Encoded protein: CASSPRQGQETQYF. Together with reference TRBV18 and TRBJ2-5, the CDR3 gives the full variable domain: NAGVMQNPRHLVRRRGQEARLRCSPMKGHSHVYWYRQLPEEGLKFMVYLQKENIIDESGMPKERFSAEFPKEGPSILRIQQVVRGDSAAYFCASSPRQGQETQYFGPGTRLLVL.

This chain joins TRBV6-6 and TRBJ2-5, with 9 nucleotides matching TRBD2. This CDR3 region has 16 residues. Trimming removed 1 base from V and 5 bases from J; junction bases left unmatched: 8. CDR1 and CDR2 (germline): MNHNY, SVGAGI (reference sequence). The CDR3 DNA sequence: TGTGCCAGCAGTTACTATAGCGGGAGTGACATGGAGACCCAGTACTTC. Amino acid sequence: CASSYYSGSDMETQYF.

V usage is TRBV6-6 and J usage is TRBJ1-2; D gene ambiguous. V dropped 5 bases and J dropped 2 bases, with 9 bases sitting between them. In germline, CDR1 is MNHNY, CDR2 SVGAGI (reference sequence). The CDR3 runs to 13 residues. The DNA of the CDR3 is TGTGCCAGCAGTCGAGAGGGCAACTATGGCTACACCTTC. Amino acid sequence: CASSREGNYGYTF.

The chain carries TRBV6-6 and TRBJ2-3; D is possibly TRBD2 (5 bases). This CDR3 has 15 amino acids. V shed 5 bases and J shed 2 bases, with 14 bases lying between them. Germline V gene data show CDR1 as MNHNY and CDR2 as SVGAGI (reference sequence). This CDR3 reads CASSPRATPTDTQYF. The CDR3 coding sequence is TGTGCCAGCAGTCCGCGGGCTACCCCCACAGATACGCAGTATTTT.

The chain carries TRBV10-1 and TRBJ1-3; TRBD1 is a possible D gene (5 bases). Looked up from germline, CDR1 is WNHNN and CDR2 is SYGVQD (reference sequence). V lost 2 bases and J 0 bases, leaving 8 bases between the germline ends. This CDR3 region has 15 residues. CDR3 sequence (DNA): TGCGCCAGCAGTGAGGGGGCCCTCTCTGGAAACACCATATATTTT. The encoded protein is CASSEGALSGNTIYF.

There are a few counts of this clone. The chain links TRBV29-1 to TRBJ1-2, with D unresolved. The germline gives CDR1 SQVTM, CDR2 ANQGSEA. V lost 7 bases and J 4 bases, leaving 22 bases between the germline ends. This CDR3 contains 15 residues. The CDR3 is CSASAEGRGSYGYTF. The CDR3 DNA sequence: TGCAGCGCCTCCGCAGAGGGCCGGGGAAGCTATGGCTACACCTTC.